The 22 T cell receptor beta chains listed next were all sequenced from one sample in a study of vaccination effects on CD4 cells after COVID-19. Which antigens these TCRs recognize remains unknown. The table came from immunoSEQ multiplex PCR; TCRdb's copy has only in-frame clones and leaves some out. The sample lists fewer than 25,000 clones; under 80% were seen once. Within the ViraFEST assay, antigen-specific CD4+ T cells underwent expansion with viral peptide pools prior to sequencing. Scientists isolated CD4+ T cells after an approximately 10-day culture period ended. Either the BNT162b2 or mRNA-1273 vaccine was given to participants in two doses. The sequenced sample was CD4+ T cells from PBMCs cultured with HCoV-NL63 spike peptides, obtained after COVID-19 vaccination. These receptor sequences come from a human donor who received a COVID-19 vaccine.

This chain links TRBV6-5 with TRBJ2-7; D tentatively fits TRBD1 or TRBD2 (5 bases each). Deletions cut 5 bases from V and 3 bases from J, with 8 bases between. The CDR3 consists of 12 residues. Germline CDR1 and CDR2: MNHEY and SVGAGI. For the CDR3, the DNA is TGTGCCAGCAGTCGGGGCGTCTACGAGCAGTACTTC. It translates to CASSRGVYEQYF.

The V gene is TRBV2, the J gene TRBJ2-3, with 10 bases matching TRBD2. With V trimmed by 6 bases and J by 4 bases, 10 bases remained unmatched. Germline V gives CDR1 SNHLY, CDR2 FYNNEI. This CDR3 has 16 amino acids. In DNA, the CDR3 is TGTGCCAGCAGCTGGTTGGTAGCGGGGGGCGCAGATACGCAGTATTTT. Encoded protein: CASSWLVAGGADTQYF.

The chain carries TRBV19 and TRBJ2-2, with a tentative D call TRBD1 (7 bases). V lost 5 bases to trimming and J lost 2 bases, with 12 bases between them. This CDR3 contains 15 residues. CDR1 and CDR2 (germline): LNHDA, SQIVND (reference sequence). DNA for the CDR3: TGTGCCAGTAGTCGGGGGACAGTTAACACCGGGGAGCTGTTTTTT. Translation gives CASSRGTVNTGELFF.

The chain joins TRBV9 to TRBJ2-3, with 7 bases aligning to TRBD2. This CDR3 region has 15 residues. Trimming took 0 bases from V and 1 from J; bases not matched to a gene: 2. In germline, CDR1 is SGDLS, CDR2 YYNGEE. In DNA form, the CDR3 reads TGTGCCAGCAGCGTAGGGGAGGGTGGCACAGATACGCAGTATTTT. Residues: CASSVGEGGTDTQYF.

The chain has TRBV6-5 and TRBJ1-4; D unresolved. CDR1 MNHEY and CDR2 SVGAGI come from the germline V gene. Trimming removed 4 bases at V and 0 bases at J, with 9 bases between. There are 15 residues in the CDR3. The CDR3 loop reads CASSSKPATNEKLFF. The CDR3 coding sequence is TGTGCCAGCAGTTCGAAGCCCGCAACTAATGAAAAACTGTTTTTT.

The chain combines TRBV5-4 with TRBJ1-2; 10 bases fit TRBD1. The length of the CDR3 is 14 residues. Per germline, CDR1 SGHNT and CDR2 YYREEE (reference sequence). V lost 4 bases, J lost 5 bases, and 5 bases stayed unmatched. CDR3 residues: CASSPPGQGYGYTF. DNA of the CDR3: TGTGCCAGCAGCCCCCCGGGACAGGGGTATGGCTACACCTTC.

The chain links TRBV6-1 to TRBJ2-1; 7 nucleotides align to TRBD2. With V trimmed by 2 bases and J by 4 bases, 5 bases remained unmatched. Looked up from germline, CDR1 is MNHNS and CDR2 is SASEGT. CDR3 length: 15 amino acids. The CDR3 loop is CASSERDYFYNEQFF. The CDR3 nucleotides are TGTGCCAGCAGTGAAAGGGACTATTTTTACAATGAGCAGTTCTTC.

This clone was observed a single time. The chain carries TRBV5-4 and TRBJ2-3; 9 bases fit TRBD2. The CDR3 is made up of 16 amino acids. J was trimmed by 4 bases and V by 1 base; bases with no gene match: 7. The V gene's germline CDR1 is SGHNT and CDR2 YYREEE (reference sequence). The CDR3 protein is CASSLKASGRSDTQYF. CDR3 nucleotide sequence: TGTGCCAGCAGCTTGAAGGCCAGCGGGAGGTCAGATACGCAGTATTTT.

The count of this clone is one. This chain's CDR3 is CASNPGRHNEQFF. The CDR3 DNA is TGCGCCAGCAACCCCGGGAGACACAATGAGCAGTTCTTC. The chain has TRBV5-1 and TRBJ2-1, with D perhaps matching TRBD2 (6 bases). The CDR3 runs 13 residues. The V end was cut by 6 bases, the J end by 5 bases, with 12 bases between. Germline V gives CDR1 SGHRS, CDR2 YFSETQ.

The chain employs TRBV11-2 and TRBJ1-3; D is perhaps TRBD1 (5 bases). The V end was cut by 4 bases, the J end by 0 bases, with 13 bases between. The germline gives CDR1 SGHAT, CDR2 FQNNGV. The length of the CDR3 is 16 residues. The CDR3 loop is CASSSRDPGSGNTIYF. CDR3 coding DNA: TGTGCCAGCAGCTCCCGGGACCCCGGCTCTGGAAACACCATATATTTT.

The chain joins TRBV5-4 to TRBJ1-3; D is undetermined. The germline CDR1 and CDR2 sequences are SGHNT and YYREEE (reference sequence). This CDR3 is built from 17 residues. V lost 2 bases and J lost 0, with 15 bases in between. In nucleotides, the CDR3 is TGTGCCAGCAGCTTTGGGATTGACCAATCCTCTGGAAACACCATATATTTT. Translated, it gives CASSFGIDQSSGNTIYF.

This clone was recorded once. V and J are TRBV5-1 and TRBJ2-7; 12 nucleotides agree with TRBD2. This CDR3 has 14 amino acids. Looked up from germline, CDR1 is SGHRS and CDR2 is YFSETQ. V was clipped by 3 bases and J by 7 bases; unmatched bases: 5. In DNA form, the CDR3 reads TGCGCCAGCAGCTCTAGCGGGGGGGCGGGAGAGCAGTACTTC. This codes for CASSSSGGAGEQYF.

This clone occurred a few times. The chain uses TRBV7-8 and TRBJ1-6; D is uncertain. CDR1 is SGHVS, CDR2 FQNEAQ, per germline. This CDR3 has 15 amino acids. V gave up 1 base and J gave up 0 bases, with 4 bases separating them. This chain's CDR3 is CASSLDSSYNSPLHF. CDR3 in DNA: TGTGCCAGCAGCTTAGACAGCTCCTATAATTCACCCCTCCACTTT.

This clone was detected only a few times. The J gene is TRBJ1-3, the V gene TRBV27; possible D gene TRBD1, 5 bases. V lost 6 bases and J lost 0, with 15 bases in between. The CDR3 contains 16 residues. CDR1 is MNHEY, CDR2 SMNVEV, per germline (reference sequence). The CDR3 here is CASRAGTAFSGNTIYF. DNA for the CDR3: TGTGCCAGCAGAGCCGGGACGGCCTTCTCTGGAAACACCATATATTTT.

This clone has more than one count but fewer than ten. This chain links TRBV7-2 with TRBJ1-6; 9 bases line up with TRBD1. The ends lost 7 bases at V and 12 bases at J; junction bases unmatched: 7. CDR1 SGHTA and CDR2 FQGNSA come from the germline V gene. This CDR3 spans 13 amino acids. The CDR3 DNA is TGTGCCAGCAACCGGGACAGGGAGTTACCCCTCCACTTT. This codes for CASNRDRELPLHF.

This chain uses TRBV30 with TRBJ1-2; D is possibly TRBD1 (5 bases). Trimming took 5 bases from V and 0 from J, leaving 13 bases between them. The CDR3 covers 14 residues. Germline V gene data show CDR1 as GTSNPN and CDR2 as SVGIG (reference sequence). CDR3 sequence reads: CAWGSTDTNYGYTF. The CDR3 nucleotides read TGTGCCTGGGGGTCGACAGACACTAACTATGGCTACACCTTC. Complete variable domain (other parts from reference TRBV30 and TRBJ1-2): SQTIHQWPATLVQPVGSPLSLECTVEGTSNPNLYWYRQAAGRGLQLLFYSVGIGQISSEVPQNLSASRPQDRQFILSSKKLLLSDSGFYLCAWGSTDTNYGYTFGSGTRLTVV.

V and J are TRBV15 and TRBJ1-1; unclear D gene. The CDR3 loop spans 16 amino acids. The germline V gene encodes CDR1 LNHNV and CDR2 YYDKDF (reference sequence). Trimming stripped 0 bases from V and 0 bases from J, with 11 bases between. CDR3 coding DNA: TGTGCCACCAGCAGAGATCATCTGTCTTTGAACACTGAAGCTTTCTTT. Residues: CATSRDHLSLNTEAFF.

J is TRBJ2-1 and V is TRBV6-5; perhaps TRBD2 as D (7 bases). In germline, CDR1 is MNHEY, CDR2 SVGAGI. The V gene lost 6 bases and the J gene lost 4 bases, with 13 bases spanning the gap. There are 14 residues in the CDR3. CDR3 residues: CASSARGGYNEQFF. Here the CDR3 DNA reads TGTGCCAGCAGCGCGAGGGGGGGTTACAATGAGCAGTTCTTC.

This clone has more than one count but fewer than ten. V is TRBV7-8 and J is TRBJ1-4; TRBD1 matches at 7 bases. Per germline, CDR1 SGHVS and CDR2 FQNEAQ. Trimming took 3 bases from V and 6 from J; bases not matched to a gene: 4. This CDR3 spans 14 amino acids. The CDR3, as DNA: TGTGCCAGCAGCTTTGCAGGGGGGTATGAAAAACTGTTTTTT. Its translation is CASSFAGGYEKLFF. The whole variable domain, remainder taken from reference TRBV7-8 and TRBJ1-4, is GAGVSQSPRYKVAKRGQDVALRCDPISGHVSLFWYQQALGQGPEFLTYFQNEAQLDKSGLPSDRFFAERPEGSVSTLKIQRTQQEDSAVYLCASSFAGGYEKLFFGSGTQLSVL.

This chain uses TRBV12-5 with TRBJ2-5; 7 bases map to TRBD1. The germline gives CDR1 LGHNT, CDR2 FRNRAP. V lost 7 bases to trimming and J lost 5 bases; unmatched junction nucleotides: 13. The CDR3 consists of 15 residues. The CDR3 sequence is CASAPRDSFWETQYF. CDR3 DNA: TGTGCTAGTGCCCCCCGGGACAGCTTTTGGGAGACCCAGTACTTC. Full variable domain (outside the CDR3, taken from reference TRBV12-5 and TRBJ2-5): DARVTQTPRHKVTEMGQEVTMRCQPILGHNTVFWYRQTMMQGLELLAYFRNRAPLDDSGMPKDRFSAEMPDATLATLKIQPSEPRDSAVYFCASAPRDSFWETQYFGPGTRLLVL.

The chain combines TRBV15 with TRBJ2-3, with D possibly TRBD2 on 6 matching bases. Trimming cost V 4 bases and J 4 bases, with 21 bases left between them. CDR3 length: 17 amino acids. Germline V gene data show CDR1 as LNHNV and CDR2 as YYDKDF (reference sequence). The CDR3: CATSNEVAGWWADTQYF. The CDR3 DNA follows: TGTGCCACCAGCAATGAGGTCGCGGGATGGTGGGCAGATACGCAGTATTTT.

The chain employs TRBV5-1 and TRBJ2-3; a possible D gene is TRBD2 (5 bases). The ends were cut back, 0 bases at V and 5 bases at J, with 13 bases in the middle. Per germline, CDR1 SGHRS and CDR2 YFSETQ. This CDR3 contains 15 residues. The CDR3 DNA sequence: TGCGCCAGCAGCTTGGCTACTAGTTCAGGAGATACGCAGTATTTT. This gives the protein CASSLATSSGDTQYF.